One and the same sample provided the 14 T cell receptor beta chains below, sequenced in a study of somatic mutations in cytotoxic T cells in rheumatoid arthritis. The protocol was immunoSEQ multiplex PCR, while the TCRdb copy is restricted to in-frame clones and leaves out a portion. Of approximately 17,000 clones listed, approximately 79% are singletons. Specimen: CD8+ T cells sorted from blood. The receptors here all came from an adult with rheumatoid arthritis.

V usage is TRBV4-3 and J usage is TRBJ1-1; D not resolved. The CDR3 consists of 14 residues. V was trimmed by 0 bases and J by 4 bases, leaving 9 bases between them. Germline lookup yields CDR1 LGHNA and CDR2 YSLEER. This CDR3 reads CASSQDHGFTEAFF. In nucleotides, the CDR3 is TGCGCCAGCAGCCAAGATCACGGCTTCACTGAAGCTTTCTTT.

The J gene is TRBJ1-4, the V gene TRBV9, with D tentatively TRBD1 (5 bases). Deletions cut 4 bases from V and 6 bases from J, with 22 bases between. The CDR3 has 17 residues. Germline V gene sequence: CDR1 SGDLS, CDR2 YYNGEE. The DNA for the CDR3 is TGTGCCAGCAGCCCCAGAGGCGTGAGCGGGGCGGATGAAAAACTGTTTTTT. Its translation is CASSPRGVSGADEKLFF.

The V and J genes are TRBV7-3 and TRBJ2-1; D is uncertain. Trimming pared 4 bases from V and 5 bases from J, leaving 9 bases between. CDR1 is SGHTA and CDR2 is FQGTGA in the germline V gene. The CDR3 has 13 amino acids. The CDR3 DNA follows: TGTGCCAGCAGCTCTAGGTGGGACAATGAGCAGTTCTTC. This translates into CASSSRWDNEQFF.

A word on this clone: Other DNA sequences of this sample code for an identical CDR3. CDR3 nucleotide sequence: TGTGCCAGCAGTGAGGGACTAGCGGGGACGTACGAGCAGTACTTC. Its translation is CASSEGLAGTYEQYF. The chain carries TRBV27 and TRBJ2-7; 13 bases align to TRBD2. The CDR3 length is 15 residues. The V and J ends lost 5 bases and 4 bases, in that order; junction bases with no gene match: 5. From germline, CDR1 is MNHEY and CDR2 SMNVEV (reference sequence).

V and J are TRBV7-3 and TRBJ2-7, with D perhaps given as TRBD1 or TRBD2 (5 bases each). V was trimmed by 1 base and J by 5 bases, leaving 12 bases between them. Germline V lookup: CDR1 SGHTA, CDR2 FQGTGA. The CDR3 contains 14 residues. The CDR3 sequence: CASSLIGGVHEQYF. The CDR3 DNA follows: TGTGCCAGCAGCTTAATTGGGGGAGTCCACGAGCAGTACTTC.

The chain couples TRBV7-3 to TRBJ2-3, with D maybe TRBD2 (5 bases). V was clipped by 5 bases and J by 3 bases, with 18 bases between them. The CDR3 runs to 16 residues. Per the germline V gene, CDR1 is SGHTA and CDR2 is FQGTGA. CDR3: CASSLRGIIGTDTQYF. CDR3 coding DNA: TGTGCCAGCAGCCTAAGAGGGATAATAGGAACAGATACGCAGTATTTT.

Remarks on this clone: The same CDR3 arises from other DNA sequences in this sample as well. The genes are TRBV4-3 and TRBJ2-1, with unresolved D. The germline CDR1 and CDR2 sequences are LGHNA and YSLEER. The V end lost 0 bases, the J end lost 3 bases, and 3 bases lay between the germline ends. This CDR3 comprises 13 residues. CDR3 nucleotides: TGCGCCAGCAGCCAAGAAAGCTACAATGAGCAGTTCTTC. Amino acid sequence: CASSQESYNEQFF.

The chain couples TRBV6-6 to TRBJ1-1; 10 bases align to TRBD1. The CDR3 runs to 12 residues. CDR1 is MNHNY and CDR2 is SVGAGI in the germline V gene (reference sequence). V shed 11 bases and J 0 bases; nucleotides not matched to a gene: 0. DNA of the CDR3: TGTGCCGGACAGGGGGTGAACACTGAAGCTTTCTTT. Translated: CAGQGVNTEAFF.

The chain uses TRBV19 and TRBJ2-7; the match to TRBD1 covers 10 bases. The CDR3 has 12 amino acids. Germline V gene data show CDR1 as LNHDA and CDR2 as SQIVND (reference sequence). The CDR3 protein is CASRQGAREQYF. The CDR3 coding sequence is TGTGCGAGCAGACAGGGGGCGCGAGAGCAGTACTTC.

The genes are TRBV7-9 and TRBJ2-3; a possible D gene is TRBD1 (6 bases). CDR3 length: 15 residues. Germline-derived CDR1 and CDR2 are SEHNR and FQNEAQ (reference sequence). V dropped 5 bases and J dropped 0 bases, with 12 bases sitting between them. CDR3 sequence: CASSHRQESTDTQYF. CDR3 nucleotide sequence: TGTGCCAGCAGCCACAGACAGGAAAGCACAGATACGCAGTATTTT.

V is TRBV7-2 and J is TRBJ1-2; D gene ambiguous. Deletions cut 1 base from V and 5 bases from J, with 23 bases between. This CDR3 contains 18 residues. Per germline, CDR1 SGHTA and CDR2 FQGNSA. This chain's CDR3 is CASSLVYLLQNAAYGYTF. In DNA form, the CDR3 reads TGTGCCAGCAGCTTAGTCTACCTTCTACAGAACGCGGCGTATGGCTACACCTTC.

The chain joins TRBV5-1 to TRBJ2-1; D is unresolved. The V and J ends lost 4 bases and 0 bases respectively, with 8 bases between them. Germline CDR1 SGHRS, CDR2 YFSETQ. The CDR3 consists of 14 residues. CDR3 protein: CASSVPSSYNEQFF. The CDR3 coding sequence is TGCGCCAGCAGCGTCCCTAGCTCCTACAATGAGCAGTTCTTC. Full variable domain (remainder filled in from reference TRBV5-1 and TRBJ2-1): KAGVTQTPRYLIKTRGQQVTLSCSPISGHRSVSWYQQTPGQGLQFLFEYFSETQRNKGNFPGRFSGRQFSNSRSEMNVSTLELGDSALYLCASSVPSSYNEQFFGPGTRLTVL.

The chain joins TRBV6-5 to TRBJ2-1; D might be TRBD2 (6 bases). The V and J ends lost 8 bases and 2 bases respectively, with 13 bases between them. CDR1 MNHEY and CDR2 SVGAGI come from the germline V gene. The length of the CDR3 is 14 residues. CDR3 DNA sequence: TGTGCCAGCGGACGAACGGGGGCCTACAATGAGCAGTTCTTC. It translates to CASGRTGAYNEQFF.

This clone was seen once. The J gene is TRBJ2-7, the V gene TRBV5-6; 12 bases match TRBD2. The CDR3 has 16 amino acids. The trim removed 4 bases at V and 7 bases at J, leaving 12 bases unmatched. Germline V gene lookup returns CDR1 SGHDT and CDR2 YYEEEE. CDR3 loop: CASSPGLAGTPEEQYF. The CDR3 coding sequence is TGTGCCAGCAGCCCCGGACTAGCGGGAACCCCGGAAGAGCAGTACTTC.